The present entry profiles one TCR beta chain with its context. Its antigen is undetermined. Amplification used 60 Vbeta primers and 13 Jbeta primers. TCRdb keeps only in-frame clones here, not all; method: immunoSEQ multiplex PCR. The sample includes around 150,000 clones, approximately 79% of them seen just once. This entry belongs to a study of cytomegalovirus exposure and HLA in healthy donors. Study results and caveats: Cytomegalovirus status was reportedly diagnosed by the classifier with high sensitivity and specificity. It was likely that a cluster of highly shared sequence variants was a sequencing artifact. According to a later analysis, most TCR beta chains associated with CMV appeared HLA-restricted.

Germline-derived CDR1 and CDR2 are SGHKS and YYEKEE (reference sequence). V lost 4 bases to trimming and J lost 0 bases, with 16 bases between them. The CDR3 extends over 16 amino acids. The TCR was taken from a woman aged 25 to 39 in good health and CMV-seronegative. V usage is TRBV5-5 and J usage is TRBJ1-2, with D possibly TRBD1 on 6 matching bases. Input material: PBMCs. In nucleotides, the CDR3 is TGTGCCAGCAGCCCCTATACAGGGAGATCTAACTATGGCTACACCTTC. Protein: CASSPYTGRSNYGYTF.